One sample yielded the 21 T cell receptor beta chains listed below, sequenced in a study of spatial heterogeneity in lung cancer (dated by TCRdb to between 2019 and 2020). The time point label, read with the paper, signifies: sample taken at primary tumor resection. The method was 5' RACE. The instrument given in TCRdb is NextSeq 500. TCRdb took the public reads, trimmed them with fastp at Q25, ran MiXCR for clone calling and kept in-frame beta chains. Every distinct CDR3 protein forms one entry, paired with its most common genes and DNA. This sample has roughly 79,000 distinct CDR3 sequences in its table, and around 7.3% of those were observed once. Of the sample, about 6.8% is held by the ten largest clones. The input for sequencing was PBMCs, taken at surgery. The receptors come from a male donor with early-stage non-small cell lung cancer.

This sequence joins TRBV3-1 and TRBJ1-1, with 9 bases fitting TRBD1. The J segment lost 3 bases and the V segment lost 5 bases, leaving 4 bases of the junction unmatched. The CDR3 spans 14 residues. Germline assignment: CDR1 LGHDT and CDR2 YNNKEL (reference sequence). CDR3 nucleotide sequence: TGTGCCAGCAGCGTACAGGGGGCTGACACTGAAGCTTTCTTT. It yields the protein CASSVQGADTEAFF.

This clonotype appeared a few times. This chain's CDR3 is CSARDPVAPRETQYF. CDR3 DNA sequence: TGCAGTGCTAGAGATCCGGTCGCTCCCCGAGAGACCCAGTACTTC. This chain joins TRBV20-1 and TRBJ2-5; D unclear. CDR3 size: 15 residues. Between the trimmed V and J ends, which lost 0 bases and 4 bases, there was a span of 15 bases. The germline CDR1 and CDR2 sequences are DFQATT and SNEGSKA (reference sequence).

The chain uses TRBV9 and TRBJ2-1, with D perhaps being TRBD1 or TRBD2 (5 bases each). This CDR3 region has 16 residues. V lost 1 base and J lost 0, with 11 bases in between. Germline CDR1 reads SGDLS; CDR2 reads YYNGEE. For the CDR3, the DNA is TGTGCCAGCAGCGTAAGGCAGGGAGACTCCTACAATGAGCAGTTCTTC. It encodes CASSVRQGDSYNEQFF.

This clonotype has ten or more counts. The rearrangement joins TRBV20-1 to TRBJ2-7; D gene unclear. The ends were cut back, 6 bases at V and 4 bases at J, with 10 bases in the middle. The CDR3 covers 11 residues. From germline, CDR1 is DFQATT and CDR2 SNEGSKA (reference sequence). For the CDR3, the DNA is TGCAGTGCCCGCTTAGGATACGAGCAGTACTTC. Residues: CSARLGYEQYF.

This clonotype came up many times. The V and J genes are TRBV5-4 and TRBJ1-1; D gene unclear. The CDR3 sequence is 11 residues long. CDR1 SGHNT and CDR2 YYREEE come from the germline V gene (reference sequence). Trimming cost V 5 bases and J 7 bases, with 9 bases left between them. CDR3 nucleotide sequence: TGTGCCAGCAGATTCAGAAATGAAGCTTTCTTT. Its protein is CASRFRNEAFF.

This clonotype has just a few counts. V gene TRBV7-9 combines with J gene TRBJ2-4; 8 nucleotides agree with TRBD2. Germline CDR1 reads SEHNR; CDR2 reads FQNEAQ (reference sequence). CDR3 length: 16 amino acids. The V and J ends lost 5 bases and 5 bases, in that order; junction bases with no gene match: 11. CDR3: CASSPGGGPGENIQYF. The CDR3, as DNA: TGTGCCAGCAGCCCGGGAGGGGGGCCTGGTGAAAACATTCAGTACTTC.

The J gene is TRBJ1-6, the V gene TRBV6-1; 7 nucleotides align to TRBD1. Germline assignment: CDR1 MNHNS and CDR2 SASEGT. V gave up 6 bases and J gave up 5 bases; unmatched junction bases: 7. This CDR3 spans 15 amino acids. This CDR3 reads CASSFGTADNSPLHF. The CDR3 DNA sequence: TGTGCCAGCAGCTTCGGGACAGCCGATAATTCACCCCTCCACTTT.

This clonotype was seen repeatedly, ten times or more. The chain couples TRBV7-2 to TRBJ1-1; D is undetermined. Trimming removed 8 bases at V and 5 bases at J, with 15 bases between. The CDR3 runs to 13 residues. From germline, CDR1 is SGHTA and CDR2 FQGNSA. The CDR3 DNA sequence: TGTGCCAGCGGGGTTGAACGGTGGACTGAAGCTTTCTTT. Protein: CASGVERWTEAFF.

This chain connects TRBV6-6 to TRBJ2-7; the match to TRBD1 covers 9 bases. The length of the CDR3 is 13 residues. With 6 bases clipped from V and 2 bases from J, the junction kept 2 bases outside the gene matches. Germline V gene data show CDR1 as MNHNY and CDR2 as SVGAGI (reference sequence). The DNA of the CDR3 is TGTGCCAGCAGGTGGACAGGGGCCTACGAGCAGTACTTC. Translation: CASRWTGAYEQYF.

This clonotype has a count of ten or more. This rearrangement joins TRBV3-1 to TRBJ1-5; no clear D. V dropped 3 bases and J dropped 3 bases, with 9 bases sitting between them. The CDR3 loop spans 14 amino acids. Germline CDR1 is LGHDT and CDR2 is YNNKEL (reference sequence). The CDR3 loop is CASSQAAFNQPQHF. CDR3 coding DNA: TGTGCCAGCAGCCAGGCGGCTTTCAATCAGCCCCAGCATTTT.

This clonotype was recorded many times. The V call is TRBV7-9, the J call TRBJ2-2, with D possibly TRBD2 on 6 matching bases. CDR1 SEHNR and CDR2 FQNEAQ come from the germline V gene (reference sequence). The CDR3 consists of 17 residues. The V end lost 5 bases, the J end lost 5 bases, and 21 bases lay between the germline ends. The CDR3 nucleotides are TGTGCCAGCAGCCCCCCAGGGAGGTCTAGTCGGACCGGGGAGCTGTTTTTT. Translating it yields CASSPPGRSSRTGELFF.

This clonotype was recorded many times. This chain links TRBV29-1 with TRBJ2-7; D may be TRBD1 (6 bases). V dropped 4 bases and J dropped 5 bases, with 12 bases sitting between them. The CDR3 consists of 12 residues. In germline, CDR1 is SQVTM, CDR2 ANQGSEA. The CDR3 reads CSVVQGADEQYF. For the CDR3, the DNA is TGCAGCGTTGTACAGGGCGCCGACGAGCAGTACTTC.

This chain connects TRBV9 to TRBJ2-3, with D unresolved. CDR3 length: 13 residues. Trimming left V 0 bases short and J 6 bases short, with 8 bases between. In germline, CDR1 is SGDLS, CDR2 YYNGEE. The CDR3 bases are TGTGCCAGCAGCGTAGAGGAGAGGGATACGCAGTATTTT. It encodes CASSVEERDTQYF. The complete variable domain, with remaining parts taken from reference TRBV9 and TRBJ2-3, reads DSGVTQTPKHLITATGQRVTLRCSPRSGDLSVYWYQQSLDQGLQFLIQYYNGEERAKGNILERFSAQQFPDLHSELNLSSLELGDSALYFCASSVEERDTQYFGPGTRLTVL.

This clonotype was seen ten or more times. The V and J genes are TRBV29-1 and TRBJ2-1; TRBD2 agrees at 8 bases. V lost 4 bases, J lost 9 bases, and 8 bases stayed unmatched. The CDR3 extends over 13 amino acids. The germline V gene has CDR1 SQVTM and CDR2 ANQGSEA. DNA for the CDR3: TGCAGCGTTGTTCCGGGAGGGCGGATTGAGCAGTTCTTC. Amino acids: CSVVPGGRIEQFF.

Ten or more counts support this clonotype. The CDR3 loop is CSARWDRGFRDTEAFF. The CDR3 nucleotides read TGCAGTGCTAGATGGGACAGGGGGTTTAGAGACACTGAAGCTTTCTTT. The chain is built from TRBV20-1 and TRBJ1-1; 11 bases fit TRBD1. The junction had 8 bases not matched to a gene; V was cut back by 2 bases and J by 3 bases. Germline-derived CDR1 and CDR2 are DFQATT and SNEGSKA (reference sequence). CDR3 length equals 16 residues.

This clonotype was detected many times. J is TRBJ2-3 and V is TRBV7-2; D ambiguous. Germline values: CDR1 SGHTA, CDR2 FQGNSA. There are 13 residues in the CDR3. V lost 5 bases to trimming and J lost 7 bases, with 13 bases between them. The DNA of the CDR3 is TGTGCCAGCAGCCAACTTAAAGGAAATACGCAGTATTTT. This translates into CASSQLKGNTQYF.

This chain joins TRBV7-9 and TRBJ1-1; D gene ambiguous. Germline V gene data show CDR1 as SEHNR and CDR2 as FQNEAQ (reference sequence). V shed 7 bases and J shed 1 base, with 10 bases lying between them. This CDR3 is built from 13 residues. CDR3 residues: CASTERTNTEAFF. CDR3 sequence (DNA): TGTGCCAGCACTGAACGGACGAACACTGAAGCTTTCTTT.

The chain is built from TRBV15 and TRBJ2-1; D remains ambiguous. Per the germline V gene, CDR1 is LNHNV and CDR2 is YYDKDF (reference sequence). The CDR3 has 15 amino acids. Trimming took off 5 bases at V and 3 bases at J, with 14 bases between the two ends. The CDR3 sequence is CATSDSRSLYNEQFF. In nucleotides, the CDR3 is TGTGCCACCAGCGACTCCCGGAGCCTCTACAATGAGCAGTTCTTC. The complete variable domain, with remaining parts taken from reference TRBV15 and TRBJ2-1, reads DAMVIQNPRYQVTQFGKPVTLSCSQTLNHNVMYWYQQKSSQAPKLLFHYYDKDFNNEADTPDNFQSRRPNTSFCFLDIRSPGLGDTAMYLCATSDSRSLYNEQFFGPGTRLTVL.

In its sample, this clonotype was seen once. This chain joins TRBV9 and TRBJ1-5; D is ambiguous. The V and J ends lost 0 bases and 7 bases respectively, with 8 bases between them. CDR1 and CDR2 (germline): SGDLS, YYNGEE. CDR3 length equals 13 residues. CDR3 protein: CASSVAEGQPQHF. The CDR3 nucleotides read TGTGCCAGCAGCGTAGCTGAGGGCCAGCCCCAGCATTTT.

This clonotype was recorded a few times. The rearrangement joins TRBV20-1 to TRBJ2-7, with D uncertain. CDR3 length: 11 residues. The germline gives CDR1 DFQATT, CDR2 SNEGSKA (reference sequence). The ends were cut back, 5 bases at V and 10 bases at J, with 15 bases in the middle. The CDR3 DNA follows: TGCAGTGCTCTTTCAGGCGGAAACCAGTACTTC. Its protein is CSALSGGNQYF.

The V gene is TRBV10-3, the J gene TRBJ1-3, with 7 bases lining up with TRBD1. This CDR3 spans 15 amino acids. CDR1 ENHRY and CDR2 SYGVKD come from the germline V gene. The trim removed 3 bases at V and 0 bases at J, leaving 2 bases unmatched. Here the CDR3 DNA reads TGTGCCATCAGTGACCGGACAGGCTCTGGAAACACCATATATTTT. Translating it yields CAISDRTGSGNTIYF.